These T cell receptor beta chains were read from a single sample in a study of OX40 agonist ivuxolimab in advanced cancers. This table comes from immunoSEQ multiplex PCR, and its TCRdb copy is limited to in-frame clones, with some not included. Among about 58,000 clones, under 85% were seen once, and the ten largest hold roughly 3.3%. The specimen comprised CD4+ or CD8+ T cells sorted from blood, sampled in a trial of the OX40 agonist ivuxolimab. The receptors shown here come from an adult with an advanced solid tumor such as melanoma, head and neck, liver or kidney cancer. Each CDR3 is given with its conserved first and last residue. A D gene is named only where the DNA matches it firmly. Only part of the rows carry a size: once, few, many, or a class if the clone is expanded.

d_call: -
clone_size: -
v_call: TRBV18
j_call: TRBJ2-3
cdr3_nt: TGTGCCAGCTCACCACAGACACAGACCTCAGATACGCAGTATTTT
cdr3_aa: CASSPQTQTSDTQYF

d_call: -
clone_size: -
v_call: TRBV7-6
j_call: TRBJ2-5
cdr3_nt: TGTGCCAGCAGCTTAGATCCGGGTTCGGGGACCCAGTACTTC
cdr3_aa: CASSLDPGSGTQYF

d_call: -
clone_size: -
v_call: TRBV6-1
j_call: TRBJ2-7
cdr3_nt: TGTGCCACCTCGGGGACACCTACCCGCCGCCACGAGCAGTACTTC
cdr3_aa: CATSGTPTRRHEQYF

d_call: TRBD1
clone_size: -
v_call: TRBV27
j_call: TRBJ2-1
cdr3_nt: TGTGCCAGCAGAAGAACCGGGACAGGGACCAATGAGCAGTTCTTC
cdr3_aa: CASRRTGTGTNEQFF

d_call: TRBD2
clone_size: -
v_call: TRBV9
j_call: TRBJ2-4
cdr3_nt: TGTGCCAGCAGCGCGACCCTAGCGGGGGAAAACATTCAGTACTTC
cdr3_aa: CASSATLAGENIQYF

d_call: -
clone_size: few
v_call: TRBV5-4
j_call: TRBJ2-7
cdr3_nt: TGTGCCAGCAGCGTTGGCGCGGACACGTACGAGCAGTACTTC
cdr3_aa: CASSVGADTYEQYF

d_call: -
clone_size: -
v_call: TRBV7-2
j_call: TRBJ1-5
cdr3_nt: TGTGCCAGCAGCTTGTCCCGGGTTCAGCCCCAGCATTTT
cdr3_aa: CASSLSRVQPQHF

d_call: -
clone_size: -
v_call: TRBV15
j_call: TRBJ1-4
cdr3_nt: TGTGCCACCAGCAGCCCGGCGATATCGACTAATGAAAAACTGTTTTTT
cdr3_aa: CATSSPAISTNEKLFF

d_call: -
clone_size: -
v_call: TRBV7-8
j_call: TRBJ2-7
cdr3_nt: TGTGCCAGCAGCTTATCCCTTGGGGAAATGTACGAGCAGTACTTC
cdr3_aa: CASSLSLGEMYEQYF

d_call: TRBD1
clone_size: -
v_call: TRBV5-4
j_call: TRBJ2-7
cdr3_nt: TGTGCCAGCAGACAGGGCCGGGACAGGGCGGTTCACGAGCAGTACTTC
cdr3_aa: CASRQGRDRAVHEQYF

d_call: TRBD1
clone_size: -
v_call: TRBV2
j_call: TRBJ1-2
cdr3_nt: TGTGCCAGCAGTTTGACAGGGTGGAGTGGCTACACCTTC
cdr3_aa: CASSLTGWSGYTF

d_call: -
clone_size: -
v_call: TRBV9
j_call: TRBJ2-6
cdr3_nt: TGTGCCAGCAGCGCCCCCGGGACATGGGCCAACGTCCTGACTTTC
cdr3_aa: CASSAPGTWANVLTF

d_call: TRBD1
clone_size: -
v_call: TRBV19
j_call: TRBJ1-1
cdr3_nt: TGTGCCAGCTCATTCACAGGGGGCACTGAAGCTTTCTTT
cdr3_aa: CASSFTGGTEAFF

d_call: -
clone_size: once
v_call: TRBV6-5
j_call: TRBJ1-3
cdr3_nt: TGTGCCAGCAGTTATGACATATCCTCGGGAAACACCATATATTTT
cdr3_aa: CASSYDISSGNTIYF

d_call: TRBD1
clone_size: -
v_call: TRBV19
j_call: TRBJ1-1
cdr3_nt: TGTGCCAGTAGAGATCCGGGACAGGGGCACACTGAAGCTTTCTTT
cdr3_aa: CASRDPGQGHTEAFF

d_call: -
clone_size: once
v_call: TRBV29-1
j_call: TRBJ2-3
cdr3_nt: TGCAGCGTTCTACATGGACAAGATACGCAGTATTTT
cdr3_aa: CSVLHGQDTQYF

d_call: TRBD1
clone_size: -
v_call: TRBV10-3
j_call: TRBJ2-7
cdr3_nt: TGTGCCATCAGGGCCGGGACAGGGGGCGACTACGAGCAGTACTTC
cdr3_aa: CAIRAGTGGDYEQYF

d_call: -
clone_size: once
v_call: TRBV5-1
j_call: TRBJ2-3
cdr3_nt: TGCGCCAGCACCAACCCTAGCACAGATACGCAGTATTTT
cdr3_aa: CASTNPSTDTQYF

d_call: -
clone_size: few
v_call: TRBV18
j_call: TRBJ2-6
cdr3_nt: TGTGCCAGCTCACCAGGACGGGGTGGGGCCAACGTCCTGACTTTC
cdr3_aa: CASSPGRGGANVLTF

d_call: -
clone_size: -
v_call: TRBV7-6
j_call: TRBJ2-7
cdr3_nt: TGTGCCAGCAGCTTAGTCACCGGATCGGAGGAGCAGTACTTC
cdr3_aa: CASSLVTGSEEQYF

d_call: TRBD1
clone_size: once
v_call: TRBV7-2
j_call: TRBJ2-3
cdr3_nt: TGTGCCAGCAGCTTAGCCTTGACAGGGCTGGATACGCAGTATTTT
cdr3_aa: CASSLALTGLDTQYF

d_call: -
clone_size: -
v_call: TRBV6-5
j_call: TRBJ2-7
cdr3_nt: TGTGCCAGCAGCCTGGACATGTCCTACGAGCAGTACTTC
cdr3_aa: CASSLDMSYEQYF

d_call: TRBD1
clone_size: few
v_call: TRBV5-6
j_call: TRBJ1-2
cdr3_nt: TGTGCCAGCAGCCCCTGGCCGGGACAGGGTGGCTACACCTTC
cdr3_aa: CASSPWPGQGGYTF

d_call: -
clone_size: -
v_call: TRBV5-4
j_call: TRBJ2-3
cdr3_nt: TGTGCCAGCAGCTTGGACAGTTACAGCACAGATACGCAGTATTTT
cdr3_aa: CASSLDSYSTDTQYF

d_call: TRBD1
clone_size: once
v_call: TRBV10-2
j_call: TRBJ2-4
cdr3_nt: TGCGCCAGCAGCCTAGGGACAGGGGGGGACATTCAGTACTTC
cdr3_aa: CASSLGTGGDIQYF

d_call: -
clone_size: -
v_call: TRBV28
j_call: TRBJ1-2
cdr3_nt: TGTGCCAGCAGTTGGGGGGCATCCTCAGGGGGCTACACCTTC
cdr3_aa: CASSWGASSGGYTF

d_call: TRBD2
clone_size: few
v_call: TRBV5-4
j_call: TRBJ2-5
cdr3_nt: TGTGCCAGCAGCTTGGTTAGCGGGGGGTTAGAGACCCAGTACTTC
cdr3_aa: CASSLVSGGLETQYF

d_call: -
clone_size: few
v_call: TRBV5-1
j_call: TRBJ2-3
cdr3_nt: TGCGCCAGCAGTCCTACGGGGGAAAGCACAGATACGCAGTATTTT
cdr3_aa: CASSPTGESTDTQYF

d_call: -
clone_size: -
v_call: TRBV7-8
j_call: TRBJ1-2
cdr3_nt: TGTGCCAGCAGACTGGGACGAGGGAACTATGGCTACACCTTC
cdr3_aa: CASRLGRGNYGYTF

d_call: -
clone_size: -
v_call: TRBV11-3
j_call: TRBJ1-1
cdr3_nt: TGTGCCAGCAGCTTAGAGGGTTCTGAAGCTTTCTTT
cdr3_aa: CASSLEGSEAFF

d_call: -
clone_size: -
v_call: TRBV18
j_call: TRBJ1-1
cdr3_nt: TGTGCCAGCTCACAGGGAGAAGACACTGAAGCTTTCTTT
cdr3_aa: CASSQGEDTEAFF

d_call: -
clone_size: -
v_call: TRBV5-4
j_call: TRBJ1-5
cdr3_nt: TGTGCCAGCAGCTTGGGGGGGGGCGATTGGGAGCCCCAGCATTTT
cdr3_aa: CASSLGGGDWEPQHF

d_call: -
clone_size: -
v_call: TRBV5-1
j_call: TRBJ1-1
cdr3_nt: TGCGCCAGCAGCTTGGCCCTACAGACCAACACTGAAGCTTTCTTT
cdr3_aa: CASSLALQTNTEAFF

d_call: TRBD2
clone_size: once
v_call: TRBV5-4
j_call: TRBJ2-3
cdr3_nt: TGTGCCAGCAGCTTTTACCAGCGGGGGCGTGATACGCAGTATTTT
cdr3_aa: CASSFYQRGRDTQYF

d_call: -
clone_size: many
v_call: TRBV30
j_call: TRBJ2-7
cdr3_nt: TGTGCCTGGAGTCCAGGGGCCGAGCAGTACTTC
cdr3_aa: CAWSPGAEQYF

d_call: -
clone_size: once
v_call: TRBV19
j_call: TRBJ1-1
cdr3_nt: TGTGCCAGTAGTCCCCCCTCGGGGCGAGGGGACACTGAAGCTTTCTTT
cdr3_aa: CASSPPSGRGDTEAFF

d_call: -
clone_size: -
v_call: TRBV10-1
j_call: TRBJ2-3
cdr3_nt: TGCGCCAGCAGTGAGGAAGTTCCTGAGTGCACAGATACGCAGTATTTT
cdr3_aa: CASSEEVPECTDTQYF

d_call: -
clone_size: -
v_call: TRBV7-8
j_call: TRBJ2-7
cdr3_nt: TGTGCCAGCAGCCCCCAAGCTTCGGTGGGGTCCTACGAGCAGTACTTC
cdr3_aa: CASSPQASVGSYEQYF

d_call: TRBD1
clone_size: -
v_call: TRBV19
j_call: TRBJ1-5
cdr3_nt: TGTGCCAGTAGTATAACAGGGGGGGAATTGGCGACCCAGCCCCAGCATTTT
cdr3_aa: CASSITGGELATQPQHF

d_call: -
clone_size: -
v_call: TRBV7-3
j_call: TRBJ1-5
cdr3_nt: TGTGCCAGCAGCTTAACCGCTAATCAGCCCCAGCATTTT
cdr3_aa: CASSLTANQPQHF

d_call: -
clone_size: -
v_call: TRBV11-2
j_call: TRBJ2-5
cdr3_nt: TGTGCCAGCAGCTTAGTTGATGGCCTACTCGAGACCCAGTACTTC
cdr3_aa: CASSLVDGLLETQYF

d_call: -
clone_size: few
v_call: TRBV6-5
j_call: TRBJ1-6
cdr3_nt: TGTGCCAGCCGTTTCCAACCCGAACCGGGCTCACCCCTCCACTTT
cdr3_aa: CASRFQPEPGSPLHF

d_call: -
clone_size: -
v_call: TRBV6-5
j_call: TRBJ1-6
cdr3_nt: TGTGCCAGCAAGGTCAGCTCCTATAATTCACCCCTCCACTTT
cdr3_aa: CASKVSSYNSPLHF

d_call: -
clone_size: -
v_call: TRBV5-1
j_call: TRBJ1-3
cdr3_nt: TGCGCCAGTGGGTCAGAGATTGGGAACACCATATATTTT
cdr3_aa: CASGSEIGNTIYF

d_call: TRBD1
clone_size: -
v_call: TRBV5-1
j_call: TRBJ1-1
cdr3_nt: TGCGCCAGCAGCCCCGACAGGGTGCACACTGAAGCTTTCTTT
cdr3_aa: CASSPDRVHTEAFF

d_call: -
clone_size: few
v_call: TRBV30
j_call: TRBJ1-2
cdr3_nt: TGTGCCTGGACGGGTCAAAACTATGGCTACACCTTC
cdr3_aa: CAWTGQNYGYTF

d_call: -
clone_size: -
v_call: TRBV7-2
j_call: TRBJ2-1
cdr3_nt: TGTGCCAGCAGCCCCCCTTACGGCCGTTTGAATGAGCAGTTCTTC
cdr3_aa: CASSPPYGRLNEQFF

d_call: -
clone_size: once
v_call: TRBV19
j_call: TRBJ2-5
cdr3_nt: TGTGCCAGTAGACGGACGGAGCAAGAGACCCAGTACTTC
cdr3_aa: CASRRTEQETQYF

d_call: -
clone_size: once
v_call: TRBV19
j_call: TRBJ2-3
cdr3_nt: TGTGCCAGTGGACAGGGTTCCAGCGGGGGCCCTTCCACAGATACGCAGTATTTT
cdr3_aa: CASGQGSSGGPSTDTQYF

d_call: TRBD1
clone_size: -
v_call: TRBV5-1
j_call: TRBJ2-7
cdr3_nt: TGCGCCAGCAGCTTGGAGACAGGGGTCCACGAGCAGTACTTC
cdr3_aa: CASSLETGVHEQYF

d_call: TRBD1
clone_size: -
v_call: TRBV7-9
j_call: TRBJ2-7
cdr3_nt: TGTGCCAGCACCCCGATCACCAGGGGGTTCGAGCAGTACTTC
cdr3_aa: CASTPITRGFEQYF

d_call: -
clone_size: -
v_call: TRBV14
j_call: TRBJ1-1
cdr3_nt: TGTGCCAGCAGCCAAGACGCAGCCAAAGCTTTCTTT
cdr3_aa: CASSQDAAKAFF

d_call: -
clone_size: once
v_call: TRBV11-3
j_call: TRBJ2-7
cdr3_nt: TGTGCCAGCAGCTTAGATTCAGGGGGGTCCCCCTACGAGCAGTACTTC
cdr3_aa: CASSLDSGGSPYEQYF